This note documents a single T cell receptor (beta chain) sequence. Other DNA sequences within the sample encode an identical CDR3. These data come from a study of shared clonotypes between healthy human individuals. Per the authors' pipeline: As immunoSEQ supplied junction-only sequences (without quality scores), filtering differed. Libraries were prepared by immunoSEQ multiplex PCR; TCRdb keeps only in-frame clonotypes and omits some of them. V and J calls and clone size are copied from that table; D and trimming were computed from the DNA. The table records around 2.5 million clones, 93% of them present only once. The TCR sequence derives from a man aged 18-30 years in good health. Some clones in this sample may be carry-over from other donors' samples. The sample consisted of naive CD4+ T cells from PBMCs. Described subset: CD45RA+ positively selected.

The CDR3 protein is CASSLVGDGYTF. The CDR3 bases are TGTGCCAGCAGCTTGGTGGGGGATGGCTACACCTTC. This sequence joins TRBV5-4 and TRBJ1-2; perhaps TRBD1 as D (5 bases). V was shortened by 0 bases and J by 6 bases, with 6 bases between the two germline ends. Looked up from germline, CDR1 is SGHNT and CDR2 is YYREEE (reference sequence). The CDR3 totals 12 residues.